This T cell receptor beta chain stems from a study of naive and memory T cell subsets. In germline, CDR1 is LGHDT, CDR2 YNNKEL (reference sequence). The CDR3 length is 15 residues. The trim removed 1 base at V and 3 bases at J, leaving 1 base unmatched. This clonotype occurred a few times. The antigen remains unidentified. The study, taken as a whole, reports: From naive to CM, EM and EMRA, diversity decreased and Gini increased.

Sequential positive selection took CD4 T cells first, then CD8 T cells. Two oligonucleotides, mixed equimolar, formed the beta constant-region primer covering TRBC1 and TRBC2. A single record per CDR3 protein comes from TCRdb applying MiXCR to the UMI-ligation and nested PCR reads. The table records around 40,000 distinct CDR3 sequences, about an eighth of them present only once. This receptor was taken from a human donor in good health. The source material was effector memory CD4+ T cells from blood. The sample's subset: effector memory, CD45RA- CD27-. The chain combines TRBV3-1 with TRBJ2-1; 9 bases fit TRBD1. The CDR3 spells CASSQGTGDYNEQFF. CDR3 bases: TGTGCCAGCAGCCAAGGGACAGGGGACTACAATGAGCAGTTCTTC.